This TCR beta chain was recovered during a study of shared clonotypes between healthy human individuals. Naive CD8 cells comprised CD45RO-negative, CCR7-positively selected cells, excluding terminally differentiated effector memory CD45RA+ cells. The test was conducted at deep level. Generated by immunoSEQ multiplex PCR, the TCRdb table keeps only in-frame clones and is missing some. The sample has hundreds of thousands of clones; 85% to 95% are singletons. Sequenced material: naive CD8+ T cells sorted from blood. This TCR came from a woman aged 30 to 39 in good health.

This CDR3 is CASQGTQDSYGYTF. The CDR3 DNA reads TGTGCCAGCCAAGGGACACAAGACAGCTATGGCTACACCTTC. The rearrangement uses TRBV19 and TRBJ1-2, with D possibly being TRBD1 (6 bases). The CDR3 length is 14 residues. V lost 9 bases and J 4 bases, leaving 18 bases between the germline ends. The germline V gene has CDR1 LNHDA and CDR2 SQIVND (reference sequence).